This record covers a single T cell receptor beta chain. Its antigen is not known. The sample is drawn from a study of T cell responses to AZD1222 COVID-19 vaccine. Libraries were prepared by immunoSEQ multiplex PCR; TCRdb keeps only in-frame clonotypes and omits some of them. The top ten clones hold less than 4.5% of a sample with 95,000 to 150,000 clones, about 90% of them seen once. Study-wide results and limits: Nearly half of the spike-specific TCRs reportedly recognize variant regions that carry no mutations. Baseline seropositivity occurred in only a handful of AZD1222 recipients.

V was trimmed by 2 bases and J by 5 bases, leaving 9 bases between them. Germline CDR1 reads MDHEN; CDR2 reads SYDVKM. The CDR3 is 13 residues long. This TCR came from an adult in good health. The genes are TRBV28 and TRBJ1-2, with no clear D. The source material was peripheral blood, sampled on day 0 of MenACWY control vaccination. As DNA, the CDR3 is TGTGCCAGCAGTTTAATGTTGAGGTATGGCTACACCTTC. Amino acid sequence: CASSLMLRYGYTF.